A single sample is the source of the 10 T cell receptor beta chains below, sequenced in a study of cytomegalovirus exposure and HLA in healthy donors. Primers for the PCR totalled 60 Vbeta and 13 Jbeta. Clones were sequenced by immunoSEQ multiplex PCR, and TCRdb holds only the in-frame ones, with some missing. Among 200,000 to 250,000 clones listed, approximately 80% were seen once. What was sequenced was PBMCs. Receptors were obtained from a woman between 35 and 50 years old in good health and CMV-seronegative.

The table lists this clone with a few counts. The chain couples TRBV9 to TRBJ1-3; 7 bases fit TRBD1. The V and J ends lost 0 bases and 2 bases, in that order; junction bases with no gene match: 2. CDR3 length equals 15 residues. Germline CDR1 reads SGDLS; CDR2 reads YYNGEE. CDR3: CASSVDGTAGNTIYF. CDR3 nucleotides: TGTGCCAGCAGCGTAGATGGGACAGCTGGAAACACCATATATTTT.

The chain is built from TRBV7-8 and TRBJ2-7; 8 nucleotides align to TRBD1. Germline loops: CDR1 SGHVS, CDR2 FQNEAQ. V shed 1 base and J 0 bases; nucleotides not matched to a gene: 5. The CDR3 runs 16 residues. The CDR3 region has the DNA TGTGCCAGCAGCTTAGGGGACAGGCCGAGCTCCTACGAGCAGTACTTC. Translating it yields CASSLGDRPSSYEQYF.

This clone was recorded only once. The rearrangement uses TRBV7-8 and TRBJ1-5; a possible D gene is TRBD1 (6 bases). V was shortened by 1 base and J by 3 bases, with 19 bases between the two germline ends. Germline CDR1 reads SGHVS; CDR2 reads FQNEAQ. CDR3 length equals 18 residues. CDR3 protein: CASSLGWTAPRNNQPQHF. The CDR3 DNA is TGTGCCAGCAGCTTAGGTTGGACAGCGCCCCGTAACAATCAGCCCCAGCATTTT.

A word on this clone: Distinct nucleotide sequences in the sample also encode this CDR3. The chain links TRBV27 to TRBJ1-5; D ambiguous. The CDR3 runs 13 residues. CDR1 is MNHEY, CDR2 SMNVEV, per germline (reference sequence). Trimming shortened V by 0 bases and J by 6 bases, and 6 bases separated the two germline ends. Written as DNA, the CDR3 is TGTGCCAGCAGTTTATCGCCGAGTCAGCCCCAGCATTTT. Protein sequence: CASSLSPSQPQHF.

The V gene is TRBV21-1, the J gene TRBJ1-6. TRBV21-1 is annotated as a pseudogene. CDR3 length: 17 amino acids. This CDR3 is CASWGGDGSSYNSPLHF. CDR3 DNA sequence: TGTGCCAGCTGGGGCGGAGACGGGAGCTCCTATAATTCACCCCTCCACTTT.

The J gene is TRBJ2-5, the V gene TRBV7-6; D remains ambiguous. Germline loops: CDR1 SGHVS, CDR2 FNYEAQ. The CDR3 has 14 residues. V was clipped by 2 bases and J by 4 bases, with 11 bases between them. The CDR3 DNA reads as TGTGCCAGCAGCTTAAACCCGAGGTCAGAGACCCAGTACTTC. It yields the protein CASSLNPRSETQYF.

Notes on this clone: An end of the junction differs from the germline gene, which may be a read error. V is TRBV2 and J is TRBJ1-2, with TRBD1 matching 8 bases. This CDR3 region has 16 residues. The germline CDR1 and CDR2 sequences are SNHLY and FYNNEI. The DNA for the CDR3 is TGTGCCAGCAGAGAAGTATGGCAGGGGGCGGGGTATGGCTACACCTTC. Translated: CASREVWQGAGYGYTF.

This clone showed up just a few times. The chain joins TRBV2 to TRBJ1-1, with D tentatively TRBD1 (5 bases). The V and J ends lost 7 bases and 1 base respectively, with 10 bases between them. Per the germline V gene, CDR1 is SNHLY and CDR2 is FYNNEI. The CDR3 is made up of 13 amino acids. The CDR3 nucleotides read TGTGCCAGCACCCAGGGCCCGAACACTGAAGCTTTCTTT. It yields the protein CASTQGPNTEAFF.

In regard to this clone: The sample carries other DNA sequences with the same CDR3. The chain's CDR3 is CASRQGTEAFF. In DNA form, the CDR3 reads TGTGCCAGCAGGCAGGGCACTGAAGCTTTCTTT. The V call is TRBV6-5, the J call TRBJ1-1, with D tentatively TRBD1 (5 bases). Germline assignment: CDR1 MNHEY and CDR2 SVGAGI. V shed 6 bases and J shed 4 bases, with 6 bases lying between them. The CDR3 has 11 residues.

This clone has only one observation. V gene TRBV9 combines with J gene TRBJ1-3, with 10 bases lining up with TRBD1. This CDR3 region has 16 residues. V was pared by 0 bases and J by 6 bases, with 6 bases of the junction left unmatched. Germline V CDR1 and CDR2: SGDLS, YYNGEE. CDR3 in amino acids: CASSVGTGTGENTIYF. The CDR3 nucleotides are TGTGCCAGCAGCGTAGGAACCGGGACAGGGGAAAACACCATATATTTT.